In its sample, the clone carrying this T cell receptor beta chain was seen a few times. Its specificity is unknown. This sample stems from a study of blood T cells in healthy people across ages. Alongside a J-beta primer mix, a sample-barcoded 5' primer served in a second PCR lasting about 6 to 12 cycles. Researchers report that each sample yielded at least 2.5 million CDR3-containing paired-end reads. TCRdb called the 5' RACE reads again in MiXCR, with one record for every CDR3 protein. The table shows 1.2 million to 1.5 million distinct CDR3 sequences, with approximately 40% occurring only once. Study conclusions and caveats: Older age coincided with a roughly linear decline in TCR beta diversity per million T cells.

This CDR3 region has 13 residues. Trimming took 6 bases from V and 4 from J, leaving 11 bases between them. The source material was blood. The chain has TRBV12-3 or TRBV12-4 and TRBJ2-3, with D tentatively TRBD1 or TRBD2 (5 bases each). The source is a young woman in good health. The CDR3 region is CASRGVIADTQYF. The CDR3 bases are TGTGCCAGCAGGGGGGTGATCGCAGATACGCAGTATTTT.